Listed here are 20 T cell receptor beta chains from one sample, sequenced in a study of OX40 agonist ivuxolimab in advanced cancers. The protocol used for the library was the immunoSEQ multiplex PCR assay. In TCRdb, the immuneACCESS table is reduced to in-frame sequences with V and J assigned. These tables do not hold every clone; where another copy was compared, an unresolved V gene accounts for under half, and the others remain unexplained. The sample has 95,000 to 110,000 clones on record, about 91% of them singletons. Roughly 1.1% of the sample is taken by the ten largest. The specimen comprised CD4+ or CD8+ T cells sorted from blood, sampled in a trial of the OX40 agonist ivuxolimab. These receptors came from an adult with an advanced solid tumor such as melanoma, head and neck, liver or kidney cancer.

The chain recombines TRBV5-6 with TRBJ2-3; no clear D gene. Germline V gives CDR1 SGHDT, CDR2 YYEEEE. The CDR3 sequence is 16 residues long. With 4 bases removed from V and 4 bases from J, the gap between germline ends came to 19 bases. The DNA of the CDR3 is TGTGCCAGCAGCGGGCCCAAGCTTAGTATCGCAGATACGCAGTATTTT. Amino acid sequence: CASSGPKLSIADTQYF.

The V gene is TRBV4-1, the J gene TRBJ1-5, with 9 bases aligning to TRBD1. The V gene's germline CDR1 is MGHRA and CDR2 YSYEKL. The V gene end was trimmed by 3 bases and the J gene end by 1 base; junction bases not matched to a gene: 10. This CDR3 has 18 amino acids. In DNA form, the CDR3 reads TGCGCCAGCAGCCAGCAGACAGGGGGAATGGCAAGCAATCAGCCCCAGCATTTT. Its protein product is CASSQQTGGMASNQPQHF.

The count of this clone is one. This chain connects TRBV19 to TRBJ1-1; D possibly corresponds to TRBD1 (6 bases). V was shortened by 6 bases and J by 3 bases, with 20 bases between the two germline ends. Germline V gene lookup returns CDR1 LNHDA and CDR2 SQIVND (reference sequence). The CDR3 sequence is 16 residues long. CDR3 bases: TGTGCCAGTAGCACACAGGGTGCAGGGAGTCACACTGAAGCTTTCTTT. This sequence encodes CASSTQGAGSHTEAFF.

Notes on this clone: Additional DNA sequences in this sample encode the identical CDR3. CDR3 sequence: CASSVGSSGSYEQYF. CDR3 DNA: TGTGCCAGCAGCGTAGGATCTAGCGGGAGCTACGAGCAGTACTTC. The chain joins TRBV9 to TRBJ2-7; 10 nucleotides match TRBD2. Germline V gene lookup returns CDR1 SGDLS and CDR2 YYNGEE. V shed 0 bases and J 3 bases; nucleotides not matched to a gene: 3. The CDR3 is 15 residues long. Looking up the rest from reference TRBV9 and TRBJ2-7 gives the full variable domain: DSGVTQTPKHLITATGQRVTLRCSPRSGDLSVYWYQQSLDQGLQFLIQYYNGEERAKGNILERFSAQQFPDLHSELNLSSLELGDSALYFCASSVGSSGSYEQYFGPGTRLTVT.

V usage is TRBV5-1 and J usage is TRBJ1-2; a possible D gene is TRBD1 (6 bases). This CDR3 has 15 amino acids. From germline, CDR1 is SGHRS and CDR2 YFSETQ. V was clipped by 3 bases and J by 3 bases, with 15 bases between them. CDR3 sequence reads: CASSSAGTQDYGYTF. The CDR3 DNA sequence: TGCGCCAGCAGCTCCGCCGGGACACAAGACTATGGCTACACCTTC.

CDR3 in amino acids: CASMWGNSEAFF. In nucleotides, the CDR3 is TGTGCCAGCATGTGGGGTAACTCTGAAGCTTTCTTT. The rearrangement uses TRBV28 and TRBJ1-1; D gene ambiguous. Trimming took off 7 bases at V and 6 bases at J, with 12 bases between the two ends. Germline assignment: CDR1 MDHEN and CDR2 SYDVKM. The CDR3 totals 12 residues.

This chain links TRBV7-3 with TRBJ2-7; D is unclear. CDR3 length: 13 amino acids. The germline V gene encodes CDR1 SGHTA and CDR2 FQGTGA. Trimming left V 5 bases short and J 3 bases short, with 11 bases between. The CDR3 DNA reads TGTGCCAGCAGCCCAGGAATCGGCTACGAGCAGTACTTC. Protein: CASSPGIGYEQYF.

The V call is TRBV27, the J call TRBJ2-1; 9 nucleotides align to TRBD2. The CDR3 is 18 amino acids. Germline lookup yields CDR1 MNHEY and CDR2 SMNVEV (reference sequence). V was clipped by 5 bases and J by 0 bases; unmatched bases: 11. Written as DNA, the CDR3 is TGTGCCAGCAGTCGGGCGGGAGGGCCCCCGAGCTCCTACAATGAGCAGTTCTTC. It codes for CASSRAGGPPSSYNEQFF.

The rearrangement uses TRBV11-2 and TRBJ1-1; D is unclear. Germline V gene sequence: CDR1 SGHAT, CDR2 FQNNGV. The CDR3 is made up of 14 amino acids. Deletions cut 2 bases from V and 4 bases from J, with 11 bases between. The CDR3 DNA sequence: TGTGCCAGCAGCTTACGGACCCAAAGCACTGAAGCTTTCTTT. This gives the protein CASSLRTQSTEAFF.

The chain employs TRBV30 and TRBJ1-6; 9 bases map to TRBD1. Germline assignment: CDR1 GTSNPN and CDR2 SVGIG (reference sequence). The V and J ends lost 2 bases and 11 bases, in that order; junction bases with no gene match: 7. This CDR3 has 14 amino acids. CDR3 amino acids: CAWSPGTGSAPLHF. The CDR3 DNA follows: TGTGCCTGGAGTCCCGGGACAGGGTCTGCACCCCTCCACTTT.

The chain is built from TRBV10-2 and TRBJ2-5; D may be TRBD1 (5 bases). Looked up from germline, CDR1 is WSHSY and CDR2 is SAAADI. The CDR3 is 12 amino acids. V lost 5 bases, J lost 2 bases, and 6 bases lay in between. CDR3 DNA: TGCGCCAGCAGTAGACAGCAAGAGACCCAGTACTTC. This encodes CASSRQQETQYF.

This clone was seen just once. The chain is built from TRBV15 and TRBJ2-5; no definite D call. Germline CDR1 reads LNHNV; CDR2 reads YYDKDF (reference sequence). The germline V and J ends were trimmed by 5 bases and 1 base, with 14 bases remaining between them. This CDR3 contains 15 residues. The CDR3 spells CATSGSRPFQETQYF. CDR3 bases: TGTGCCACCAGCGGGTCCAGGCCGTTCCAAGAGACCCAGTACTTC.

The chain has TRBV14 and TRBJ2-5, with unresolved D. V dropped 1 base and J dropped 5 bases, with 5 bases sitting between them. The CDR3 extends over 12 amino acids. The germline gives CDR1 SGHDN, CDR2 FVKESK. CDR3 DNA sequence: TGTGCCAGCAGCCAAGTAGAGGAGACCCAGTACTTC. Its protein is CASSQVEETQYF.

The chain recombines TRBV28 with TRBJ1-1, with unresolved D. V gave up 2 bases and J gave up 4 bases, with 8 bases separating them. The CDR3 contains 13 residues. Germline-derived CDR1 and CDR2 are MDHEN and SYDVKM. In DNA, the CDR3 is TGTGCCAGCAGTTTAGACAAAACCACTGAAGCTTTCTTT. It codes for CASSLDKTTEAFF.

The V and J genes are TRBV6-5 and TRBJ2-7; possible D gene TRBD2, 6 bases. Trimming stripped 0 bases from V and 6 bases from J, with 15 bases between. From germline, CDR1 is MNHEY and CDR2 SVGAGI. The CDR3 sequence is 15 residues long. CDR3: CASSYSAGGPSEQYF. CDR3 nucleotides: TGTGCCAGCAGTTACTCAGCCGGAGGGCCCTCCGAGCAGTACTTC.

The chain links TRBV21-1 to TRBJ2-7; TRBD1 is taken as the D call from the table, unchecked against the DNA. TRBV21-1 represents a pseudogene. This CDR3 has 16 residues. The CDR3 DNA reads TGTGCCAGCAGCAGAAAAAGCCACAGGGTGATATACGAGCAGTACTTC. It specifies CASSRKSHRVIYEQYF.

The chain recombines TRBV7-9 with TRBJ2-7; tentative D call: TRBD1 (5 bases). Trimming cost V 5 bases and J 0 bases, with 17 bases left between them. The CDR3 extends over 16 amino acids. Germline V gives CDR1 SEHNR, CDR2 FQNEAQ (reference sequence). CDR3 sequence reads: CASSPPAGLHSYEQYF. In nucleotides, the CDR3 is TGTGCCAGCAGCCCCCCGGCAGGGTTACACTCCTACGAGCAGTACTTC.

V and J are TRBV9 and TRBJ2-7; 8 positions match TRBD2. CDR3 length: 14 amino acids. The germline V gene encodes CDR1 SGDLS and CDR2 YYNGEE. J was trimmed by 4 bases and V by 0 bases; bases with no gene match: 3. CDR3 sequence reads: CASSVGSGSYEQYF. As DNA, the CDR3 is TGTGCCAGCAGCGTAGGGAGCGGGAGTTACGAGCAGTACTTC.

The V and J genes are TRBV5-8 and TRBJ2-5, with TRBD1 matching over 7 bases. V dropped 2 bases and J dropped 5; count of bases not matched to a gene: 3. CDR3 length equals 13 residues. Germline V lookup: CDR1 SGHTS, CDR2 YDEGEE. Here the CDR3 reads CASSLRGHETQYF. The CDR3 region has the DNA TGTGCCAGCAGCTTAAGGGGGCATGAGACCCAGTACTTC.

With regard to this clone: The same CDR3 is also encoded by other DNA sequences in this sample. The chain joins TRBV5-1 to TRBJ2-2; D is ambiguous. The CDR3 runs 16 residues. Germline V gene lookup returns CDR1 SGHRS and CDR2 YFSETQ. V gave up 1 base and J gave up 5 bases, with 15 bases separating them. DNA for the CDR3: TGCGCCAGCAGCTTGTTGGCGGCCCGAGGTACCGGGGAGCTGTTTTTT. Amino acids: CASSLLAARGTGELFF. Based on the CDR3 plus reference TRBV5-1 and TRBJ2-2, the full variable domain is KAGVTQTPRYLIKTRGQQVTLSCSPISGHRSVSWYQQTPGQGLQFLFEYFSETQRNKGNFPGRFSGRQFSNSRSEMNVSTLELGDSALYLCASSLLAARGTGELFFGEGSRLTVL.